The rows below give T cell receptor beta chains drawn from one sample of a study of identical twins. Via MiXCR, TCRdb re-called the 5' RACE reads, giving one row per CDR3 protein. In the table there are over 250,000 distinct CDR3 sequences, 8.5% to 9.5% of which are singletons. The data were also submitted as part of a second study, on yellow fever vaccine responses in identical twins.

Specimen: CD8+ T cells sorted from blood. The receptors stem from a woman under 30 in good health. CDR3s leave out the opening cysteine and the closing phenylalanine or tryptophan.

J,V,CDR3
TRBJ2-1,TRBV25-1,ASSEVSGDEQF
TRBJ2-1,TRBV6-4,ASSDSSHNEQF
TRBJ1-4,TRBV12-3/TRBV12-4,ASTPDRAFEKLF
TRBJ2-3,TRBV10-3,AISSGTSDTDTQY
TRBJ2-7,TRBV27,ASSSYYEQY
TRBJ2-7,TRBV5-6,ASSLGVYTYEQY
TRBJ1-3,TRBV7-9,ASSSTGENSGNTIY
TRBJ1-3,TRBV4-2,ASSQNPSGNTIY
TRBJ2-7,TRBV20-1,SARDSWQGAPYEQY
TRBJ2-7,TRBV7-2,ASSTLFRGSYEQY
TRBJ2-7,TRBV30,AWWGQGSYEQY
TRBJ1-6,TRBV7-9,ASSLGNSPLH
TRBJ2-1,TRBV30,AYEAVGEQF
TRBJ2-1,TRBV9,ASSVYLAGADNEQF
TRBJ1-5,TRBV7-9,ASSSRGDSNQPQH
TRBJ2-3,TRBV28,ASQSGPDTQY
TRBJ2-5,TRBV29-1,SVEDRNQETQY
TRBJ2-7,TRBV11-1,ASSLVRNTGDSFSYEQY
TRBJ2-7,TRBV7-6,ASSLAASYEQY
TRBJ2-1,TRBV7-9,ASSATGSVEQF
TRBJ2-2,TRBV5-1,ASSTEQGALTGELF
TRBJ2-2,TRBV6-5,ASSYLQAANTGELF
TRBJ2-1,TRBV7-9,ASSLLVAREQF
TRBJ2-1,TRBV7-9,ATDYYNEQF
TRBJ2-7,TRBV28,ASRGDRREQY
TRBJ2-1,TRBV5-1,ASRSPGVGSYNEQF
TRBJ2-1,TRBV7-8,ASSLDFMGQF
TRBJ2-1,TRBV3-1,ASSQDLSLSSVF
TRBJ2-3,TRBV29-1,SVATSPDTQY
TRBJ1-1,TRBV6-6,ASSRDLNTEAF
TRBJ2-7,TRBV3-1,ASSQLDGRTGSYEQY
TRBJ2-7,TRBV10-3,AISETGVTHYEQY
TRBJ2-7,TRBV7-9,ASSWSGSYEQY
TRBJ2-7,TRBV3-1,ASRQTDRAYEQY
TRBJ2-7,TRBV27,ASSDGGPALEQY
TRBJ2-3,TRBV5-5,ASSLGQRRTDTQY
TRBJ2-7,TRBV3-1,ASSQPQSYEQY